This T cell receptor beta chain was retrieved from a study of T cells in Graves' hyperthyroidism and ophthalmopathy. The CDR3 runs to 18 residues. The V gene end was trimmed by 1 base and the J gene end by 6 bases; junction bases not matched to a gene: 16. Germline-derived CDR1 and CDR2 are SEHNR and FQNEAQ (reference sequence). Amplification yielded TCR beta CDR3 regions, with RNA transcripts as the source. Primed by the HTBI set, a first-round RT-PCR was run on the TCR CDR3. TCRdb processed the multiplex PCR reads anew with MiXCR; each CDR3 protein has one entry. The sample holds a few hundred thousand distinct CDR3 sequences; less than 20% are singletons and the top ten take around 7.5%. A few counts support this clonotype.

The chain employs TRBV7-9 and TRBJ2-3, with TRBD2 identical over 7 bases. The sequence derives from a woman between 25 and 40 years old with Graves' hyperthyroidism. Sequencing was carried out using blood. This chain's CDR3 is CASSLVGRAGPSKDTQYF. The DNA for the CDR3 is TGTGCCAGCAGCTTAGTTGGTCGAGCGGGACCGTCCAAGGATACGCAGTATTTT.